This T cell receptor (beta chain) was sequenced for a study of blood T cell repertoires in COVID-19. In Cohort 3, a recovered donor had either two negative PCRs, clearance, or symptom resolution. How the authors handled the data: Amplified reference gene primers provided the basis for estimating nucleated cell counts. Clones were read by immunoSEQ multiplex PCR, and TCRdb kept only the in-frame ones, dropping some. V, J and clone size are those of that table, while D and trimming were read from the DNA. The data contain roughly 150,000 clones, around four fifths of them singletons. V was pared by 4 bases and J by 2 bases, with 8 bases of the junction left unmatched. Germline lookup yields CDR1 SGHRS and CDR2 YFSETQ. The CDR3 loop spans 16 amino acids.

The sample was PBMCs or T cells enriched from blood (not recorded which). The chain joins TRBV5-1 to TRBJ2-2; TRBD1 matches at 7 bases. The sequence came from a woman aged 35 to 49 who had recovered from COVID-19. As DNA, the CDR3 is TGCGCCAGCAGCGTAACCGGGACAGCTAACACCGGGGAGCTGTTTTTT. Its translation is CASSVTGTANTGELFF.